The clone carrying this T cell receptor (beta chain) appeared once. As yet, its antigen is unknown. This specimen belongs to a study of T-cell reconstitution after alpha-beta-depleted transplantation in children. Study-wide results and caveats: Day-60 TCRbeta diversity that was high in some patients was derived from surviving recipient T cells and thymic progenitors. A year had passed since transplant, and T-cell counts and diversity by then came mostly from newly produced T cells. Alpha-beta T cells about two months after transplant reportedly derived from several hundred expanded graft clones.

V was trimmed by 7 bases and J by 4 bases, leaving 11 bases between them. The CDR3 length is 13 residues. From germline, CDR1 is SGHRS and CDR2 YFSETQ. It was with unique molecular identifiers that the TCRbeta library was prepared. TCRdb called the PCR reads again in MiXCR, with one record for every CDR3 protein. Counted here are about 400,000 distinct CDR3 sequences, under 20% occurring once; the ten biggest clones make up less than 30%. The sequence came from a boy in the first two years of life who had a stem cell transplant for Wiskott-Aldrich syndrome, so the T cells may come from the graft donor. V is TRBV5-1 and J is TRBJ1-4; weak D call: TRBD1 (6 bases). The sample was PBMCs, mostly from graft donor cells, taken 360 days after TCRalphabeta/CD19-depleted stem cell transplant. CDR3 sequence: CASSKQGNEKLFF. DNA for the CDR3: TGCGCCAGCTCGAAACAGGGTAATGAAAAACTGTTTTTT.